The entry below describes one T cell receptor (beta chain). As yet, its antigen is unknown. This record comes from a study of shared clonotypes between healthy human individuals. Study-level information: Each donor's CD8 memory used one plate, CD8 naive two, each CD4 subset three.

Germline lookup yields CDR1 MNHNS and CDR2 SASEGT. Trimming removed 7 bases from V and 2 bases from J, with 11 bases in between. CDR3 size: 13 residues. The data were produced by immunoSEQ multiplex PCR, yet TCRdb's version contains in-frame clones alone and is incomplete. This table has under 2,500,000 clones, 90% to 97% appearing once. Study results and limitations: Researchers found naive subsets generally carried larger estimated richness than memory subsets. Sorted-subset samples were not fully sequenced, rarefaction indicated.

The gene calls are TRBV6-1 and TRBJ1-2; a possible D gene is TRBD1 (6 bases). The TCR sequence derives from a man between 18 and 29 years old in good health. Sequenced: naive CD4+ T cells sorted from blood. As to subset: CD45RA+ positively selected. CDR3 nucleotide sequence: TGTGCCAGCATAATACAGGGAAACTATGGCTACACCTTC. Protein product: CASIIQGNYGYTF.